The next 11 T cell receptor beta chains were all read from a single sample in a study of CD4 T cells in relation to SARS-CoV-2 and coronaviruses (dated by TCRdb to the early 2020s). No antigen has been identified for these receptors. Library construction relied on the immunoSEQ multiplex PCR assay. In its TCRdb copy, this immuneACCESS table keeps in-frame sequences only and misses some clones. Where compared with another copy, unresolved V genes explain less than half of these, and the others have no known cause. Counted in this sample were tens of thousands of clones; about 80% of them appeared once. Of the sample, 9% to 15% falls within the top ten clones. CD4+ T cells from unexposed donors were collected before the COVID-19 pandemic (2011-2018). After more than nine days of culture, CD4+ T cells were isolated with the EasySep CD4+ T cell isolation kit. The sequenced material came from CD4+ T cells from PBMCs, cultured in vitro. Receptors originate from a human donor in good health.

The chain couples TRBV5-1 to TRBJ1-1, with D maybe TRBD1 (5 bases). CDR3 length: 15 amino acids. Germline V lookup: CDR1 SGHRS, CDR2 YFSETQ. The germline V and J ends were trimmed by 0 bases and 0 bases, with 9 bases remaining between them. For the CDR3, the DNA is TGCGCCAGCAGCTTGGCGGGGACCCTGAACACTGAAGCTTTCTTT. Residues: CASSLAGTLNTEAFF.

The chain couples TRBV6-5 to TRBJ2-7; the D is unclear. V lost 7 bases and J lost 5, with 15 bases in between. CDR1 is MNHEY and CDR2 is SVGAGI in the germline V gene. The CDR3 totals 13 residues. The CDR3 coding sequence is TGTGCCAGCAACTCACGGCCTATCCACGAGCAGTACTTC. Encoded protein: CASNSRPIHEQYF.

The gene calls are TRBV5-1 and TRBJ1-1; possibly TRBD1 for D (5 bases). V dropped 0 bases and J dropped 1 base, with 13 bases sitting between them. Germline V gene data show CDR1 as SGHRS and CDR2 as YFSETQ. The CDR3 runs 16 residues. Here the CDR3 reads CASSLVGAAENTEAFF. DNA of the CDR3: TGCGCCAGCAGCTTGGTAGGGGCCGCGGAGAACACTGAAGCTTTCTTT. Filled out from reference TRBV5-1 and TRBJ1-1, the complete variable domain reads KAGVTQTPRYLIKTRGQQVTLSCSPISGHRSVSWYQQTPGQGLQFLFEYFSETQRNKGNFPGRFSGRQFSNSRSEMNVSTLELGDSALYLCASSLVGAAENTEAFFGQGTRLTVV.

This chain links TRBV6-4 with TRBJ2-5; 10 bases are a match to TRBD2. Germline V gives CDR1 MRHNA, CDR2 SNTAGT. The CDR3 is 15 residues long. Trimming cost V 6 bases and J 2 bases; bases outside gene matches: 6. The CDR3 loop reads CASSPRLAGQETQYF. The DNA for the CDR3 is TGTGCCAGCAGCCCACGACTAGCGGGTCAAGAGACCCAGTACTTC.

This clone has only one observation. V and J are TRBV28 and TRBJ1-2; unclear D gene. Trimming took 6 bases from V and 1 from J, leaving 6 bases between them. Germline V gives CDR1 MDHEN, CDR2 SYDVKM. The CDR3 spans 12 residues. Here the CDR3 reads CASRVLNYGYTF. DNA for the CDR3: TGTGCCAGCAGGGTACTTAACTATGGCTACACCTTC.

The rearrangement links TRBV2 to TRBJ2-6; D might be TRBD1 or TRBD2, each matching 5 bases. V lost 5 bases and J lost 4, with 18 bases in between. The CDR3 has 17 residues. Germline-derived CDR1 and CDR2 are SNHLY and FYNNEI. In DNA, the CDR3 is TGTGCCAGCAGTCCGGGACCCCAGGGTCTGGGGGCCAACGTCCTGACTTTC. Its protein is CASSPGPQGLGANVLTF.

The chain employs TRBV10-3 and TRBJ1-1, with D perhaps matching TRBD1 (6 bases). Germline assignment: CDR1 ENHRY and CDR2 SYGVKD. The ends were cut back, 4 bases at V and 7 bases at J, with 16 bases in the middle. The CDR3 contains 14 residues. This chain's CDR3 is CAISAGPDRFEAFF. The CDR3 DNA reads TGTGCCATCAGTGCGGGGCCCGACAGGTTTGAAGCTTTCTTT.

The gene calls are TRBV19 and TRBJ1-1, with a weak D call TRBD1 (6 bases). CDR1 is LNHDA and CDR2 is SQIVND in the germline V gene (reference sequence). The CDR3 has 12 residues. Trimming shortened V by 8 bases and J by 3 bases, and 10 bases separated the two germline ends. Here the CDR3 reads CASLDSYTEAFF. The CDR3, as DNA: TGTGCCAGTTTGGACAGCTACACTGAAGCTTTCTTT. Together with reference TRBV19 and TRBJ1-1, the CDR3 gives the full variable domain: DGGITQSPKYLFRKEGQNVTLSCEQNLNHDAMYWYRQDPGQGLRLIYYSQIVNDFQKGDIAEGYSVSREKKESFPLTVTSAQKNPTAFYLCASLDSYTEAFFGQGTRLTVV.

The rearrangement links TRBV6-2 or TRBV6-3 to TRBJ1-2; 9 nucleotides line up with TRBD1. This CDR3 is built from 14 residues. J lost 7 bases, V lost 5 bases, and 8 bases had no gene match. Germline loops: CDR1 MNHEY, CDR2 SVGEGT. The CDR3: CASSNGQGRGGYTF. In nucleotides, the CDR3 is TGTGCCAGCAGTAACGGACAGGGGCGCGGTGGCTACACCTTC.

Sample share makes this clone large. V gene TRBV18 combines with J gene TRBJ2-3; no clear D gene. V shed 6 bases and J shed 3 bases, with 13 bases lying between them. The CDR3 has 14 amino acids. Germline V lookup: CDR1 KGHSH, CDR2 LQKENI. The CDR3 reads CASSPGYETDTQYF. In DNA form, the CDR3 reads TGTGCCAGCTCGCCCGGTTACGAGACAGATACGCAGTATTTT.

This sequence joins TRBV5-1 and TRBJ2-6; D not resolved. V was pared by 0 bases and J by 3 bases, with 7 bases between. Germline V gene sequence: CDR1 SGHRS, CDR2 YFSETQ. The CDR3 covers 15 residues. CDR3 protein: CASSLDGNGANVLTF. CDR3 DNA sequence: TGCGCCAGCAGCTTGGATGGTAATGGGGCCAACGTCCTGACTTTC. Together with reference TRBV5-1 and TRBJ2-6, the CDR3 gives the full variable domain: KAGVTQTPRYLIKTRGQQVTLSCSPISGHRSVSWYQQTPGQGLQFLFEYFSETQRNKGNFPGRFSGRQFSNSRSEMNVSTLELGDSALYLCASSLDGNGANVLTFGAGSRLTVL.